This record concerns one TCR beta chain sequence. Its specificity is unknown. This CDR3 has 12 residues. Per the germline V gene, CDR1 is SEHNR and CDR2 is FQNEAQ (reference sequence). V dropped 6 bases and J dropped 10 bases, with 13 bases sitting between them. The sample comes from a study of early T cells in non-severe SARS-CoV-2 infection. About the research overall: Sequencing input comprised bulk RNA from unsorted whole blood; chain pairing was not available. Study-wide points: CD4 and private specificities were missed by VDJdb matching, which favored anti-spike CD8 responses.

Individual cDNA molecules were tagged with unique molecular identifiers, the study reported. TCRdb re-called the 5' RACE reads through MiXCR, storing one row per CDR3 protein. In the table there are 70,000 to 75,000 distinct CDR3 sequences, around 13% of which are singletons. The TCR originated in an adult who was a healthcare worker with PCR-confirmed SARS-CoV-2 infection or an uninfected control (not recorded which). The gene calls are TRBV7-9 and TRBJ2-1; the D gene is possibly TRBD1 (5 bases). Sequenced material: whole blood. CDR3 in DNA: TGTGCCAGCAGTCGAACAGGATCGGAGCAGTTCTTC. Translation gives CASSRTGSEQFF. Supplemented by reference TRBV7-9 and TRBJ2-1, the full variable domain reads DTGVSQNPRHKITKRGQNVTFRCDPISEHNRLYWYRQTLGQGPEFLTYFQNEAQLEKSRLLSDRFSAERPKGSFSTLEIQRTEQGDSAMYLCASSRTGSEQFFGPGTRLTVL.